Below, 2 T cell receptor beta chains from the same sample are listed, as sequenced in a study of blood T cell repertoires in COVID-19 (TCRdb year 2020). Libraries were constructed by the immunoSEQ multiplex PCR assay. In TCRdb, the immuneACCESS table is reduced to in-frame sequences with V and J assigned. These tables do not hold every clone; where another copy was compared, an unresolved V gene accounts for under half, and the others remain unexplained. A total of 200,000 to 250,000 clones appear in this sample, 88% of them only once. The ten largest make up around 2.2% of the sample. The sequenced sample was peripheral blood. The receptor source for this set is a woman aged 40 to 50 who had recovered from COVID-19.

This chain joins TRBV12-3 or TRBV12-4 and TRBJ1-1; D may be TRBD1 (6 bases). V dropped 2 bases and J dropped 5 bases, with 9 bases sitting between them. This CDR3 spans 13 amino acids. CDR3 region: CASSLTGLTEAFF. CDR3 in DNA: TGTGCCAGCAGTTTAACAGGGTTGACTGAAGCTTTCTTT.

This clone was found once. The gene calls are TRBV6-6 and TRBJ2-3; D unclear. The V gene lost 2 bases and the J gene lost 1 base, with 7 bases spanning the gap. The V gene's germline CDR1 is MNHNY and CDR2 SVGAGI (reference sequence). The CDR3 is made up of 14 amino acids. This chain's CDR3 is CASSYPSGTDTQYF. The DNA for the CDR3 is TGTGCCAGCAGTTACCCCTCCGGCACAGATACGCAGTATTTT.